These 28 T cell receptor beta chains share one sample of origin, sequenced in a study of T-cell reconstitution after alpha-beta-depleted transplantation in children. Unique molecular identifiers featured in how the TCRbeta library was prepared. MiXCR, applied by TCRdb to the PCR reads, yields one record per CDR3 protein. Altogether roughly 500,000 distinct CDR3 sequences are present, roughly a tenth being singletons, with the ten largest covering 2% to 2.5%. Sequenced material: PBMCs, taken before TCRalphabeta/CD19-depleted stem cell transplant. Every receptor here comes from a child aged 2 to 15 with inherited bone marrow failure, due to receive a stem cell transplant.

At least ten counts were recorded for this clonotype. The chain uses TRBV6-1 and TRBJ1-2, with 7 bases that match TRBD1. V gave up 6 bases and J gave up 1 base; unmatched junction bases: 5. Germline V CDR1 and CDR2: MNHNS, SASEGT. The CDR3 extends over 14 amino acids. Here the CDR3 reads CASRSTGLNYGYTF. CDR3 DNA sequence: TGTGCCAGCAGATCGACAGGGCTTAACTATGGCTACACCTTC.

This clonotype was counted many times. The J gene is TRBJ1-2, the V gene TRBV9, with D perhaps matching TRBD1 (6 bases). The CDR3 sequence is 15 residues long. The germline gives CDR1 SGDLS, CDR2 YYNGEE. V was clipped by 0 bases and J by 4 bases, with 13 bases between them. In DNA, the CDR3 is TGTGCCAGCAGCGTAGAGGGACACTCCTTCTATGGCTACACCTTC. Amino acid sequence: CASSVEGHSFYGYTF.

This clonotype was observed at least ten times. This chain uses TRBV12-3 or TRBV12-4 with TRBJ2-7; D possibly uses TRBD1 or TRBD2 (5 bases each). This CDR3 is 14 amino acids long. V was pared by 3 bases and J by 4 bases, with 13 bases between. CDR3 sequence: CASSFARESYEQYF. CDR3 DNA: TGTGCCAGCAGTTTTGCCAGGGAGTCTTACGAGCAGTACTTC.

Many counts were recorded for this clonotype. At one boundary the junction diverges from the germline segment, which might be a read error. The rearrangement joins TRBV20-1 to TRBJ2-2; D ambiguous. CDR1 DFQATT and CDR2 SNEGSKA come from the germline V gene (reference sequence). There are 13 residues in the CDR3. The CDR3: CSARMPNTGELFF. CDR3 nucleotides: TGCAGTGCTAGAATGCCGAATACCGGGGAGCTGTTTTTT.

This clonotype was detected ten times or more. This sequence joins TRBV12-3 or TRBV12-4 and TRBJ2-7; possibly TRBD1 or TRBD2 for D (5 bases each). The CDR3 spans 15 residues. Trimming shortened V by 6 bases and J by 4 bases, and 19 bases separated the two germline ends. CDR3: CASRARERGLYEQYF. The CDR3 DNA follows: TGTGCCAGCAGAGCCAGGGAGCGAGGGTTGTACGAGCAGTACTTC.

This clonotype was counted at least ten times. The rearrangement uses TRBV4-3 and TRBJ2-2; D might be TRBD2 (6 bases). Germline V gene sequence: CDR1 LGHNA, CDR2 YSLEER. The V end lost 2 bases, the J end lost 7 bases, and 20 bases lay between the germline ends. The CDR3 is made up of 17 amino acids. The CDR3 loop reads CASSQSGRERFVGELFF. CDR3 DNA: TGCGCCAGCAGCCAATCAGGACGGGAGCGATTCGTCGGGGAGCTGTTTTTT.

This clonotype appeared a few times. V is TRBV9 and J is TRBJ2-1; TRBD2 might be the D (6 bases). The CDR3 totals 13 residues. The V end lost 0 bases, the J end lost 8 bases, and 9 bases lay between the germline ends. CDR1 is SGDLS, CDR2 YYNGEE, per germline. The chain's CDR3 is CASSVVPGDEQFF. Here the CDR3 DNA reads TGTGCCAGCAGCGTAGTCCCGGGAGATGAGCAGTTCTTC.

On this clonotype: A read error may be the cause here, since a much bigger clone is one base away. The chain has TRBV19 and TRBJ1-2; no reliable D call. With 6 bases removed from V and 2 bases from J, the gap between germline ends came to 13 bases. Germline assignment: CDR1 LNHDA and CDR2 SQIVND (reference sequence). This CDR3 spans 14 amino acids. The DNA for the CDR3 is TGTGCCAGTAGCAGTCCGGGGAACAACTATGGCTACACCTTC. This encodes CASSSPGNNYGYTF.

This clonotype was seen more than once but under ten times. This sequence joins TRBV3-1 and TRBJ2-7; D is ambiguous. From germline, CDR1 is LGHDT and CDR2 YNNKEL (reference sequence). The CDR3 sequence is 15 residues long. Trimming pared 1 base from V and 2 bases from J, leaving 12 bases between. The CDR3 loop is CASSQVFGNPYEQYF. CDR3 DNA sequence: TGTGCCAGCAGCCAAGTATTCGGCAACCCCTACGAGCAGTACTTC.

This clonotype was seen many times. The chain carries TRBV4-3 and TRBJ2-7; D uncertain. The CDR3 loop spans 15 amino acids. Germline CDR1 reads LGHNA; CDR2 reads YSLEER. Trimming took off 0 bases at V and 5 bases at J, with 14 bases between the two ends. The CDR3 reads CASSQDPAGGNEQYF. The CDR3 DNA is TGCGCCAGCAGCCAAGATCCCGCTGGTGGGAACGAGCAGTACTTC.

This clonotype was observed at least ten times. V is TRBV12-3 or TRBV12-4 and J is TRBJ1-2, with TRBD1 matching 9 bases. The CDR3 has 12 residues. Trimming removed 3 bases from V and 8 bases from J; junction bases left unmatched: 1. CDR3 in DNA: TGTGCCAGCAGTTTCGGGACAGGGGGCTACACCTTC. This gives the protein CASSFGTGGYTF.

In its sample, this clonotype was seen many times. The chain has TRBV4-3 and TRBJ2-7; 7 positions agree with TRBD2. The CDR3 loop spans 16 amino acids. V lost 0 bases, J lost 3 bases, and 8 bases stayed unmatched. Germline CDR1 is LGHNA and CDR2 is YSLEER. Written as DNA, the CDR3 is TGCGCCAGCAGCCAAGAGGGGTGGGCTAGCGGCTACGAGCAGTACTTC. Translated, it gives CASSQEGWASGYEQYF.

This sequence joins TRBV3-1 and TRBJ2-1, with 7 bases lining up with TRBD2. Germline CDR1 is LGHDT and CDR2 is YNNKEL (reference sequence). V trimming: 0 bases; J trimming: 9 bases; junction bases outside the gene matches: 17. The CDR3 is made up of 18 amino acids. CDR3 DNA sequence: TGTGCCAGCAGCCAAGATTGGGGGAACGCGGGAGATGGGAGTGAGCAGTTCTTC. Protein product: CASSQDWGNAGDGSEQFF.

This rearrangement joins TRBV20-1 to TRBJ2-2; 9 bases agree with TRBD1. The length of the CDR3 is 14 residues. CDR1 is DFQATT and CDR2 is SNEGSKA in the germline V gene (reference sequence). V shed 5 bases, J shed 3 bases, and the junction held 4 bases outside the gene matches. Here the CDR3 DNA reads TGCAGTGCTGCAACAGGGGGCTACACCGGGGAGCTGTTTTTT. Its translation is CSAATGGYTGELFF.

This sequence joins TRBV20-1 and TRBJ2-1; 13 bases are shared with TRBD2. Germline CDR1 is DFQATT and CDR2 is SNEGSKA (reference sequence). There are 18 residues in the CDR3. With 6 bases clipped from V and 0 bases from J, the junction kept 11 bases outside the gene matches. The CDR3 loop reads CSAPDRTSGRSSYNEQFF. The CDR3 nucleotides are TGCAGTGCGCCAGACAGGACTAGCGGGAGAAGCTCCTACAATGAGCAGTTCTTC.

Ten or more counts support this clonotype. The CDR3 here is CASSLRGGNTPPDIQYF. The CDR3 region has the DNA TGTGCCAGCAGCCTCCGGGGCGGGAACACCCCACCGGACATTCAGTACTTC. The V and J genes are TRBV7-9 and TRBJ2-4, with D maybe TRBD2 (6 bases). V gave up 5 bases and J gave up 8 bases, with 25 bases separating them. CDR3 length: 17 amino acids. CDR1 is SEHNR and CDR2 is FQNEAQ in the germline V gene (reference sequence).

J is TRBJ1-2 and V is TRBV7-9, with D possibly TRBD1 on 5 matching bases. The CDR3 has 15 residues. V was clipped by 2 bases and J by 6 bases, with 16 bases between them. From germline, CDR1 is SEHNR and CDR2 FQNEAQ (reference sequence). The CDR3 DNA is TGTGCCAGCAGCTTAACGGATGCAGGGAATCATGGCTACACCTTC. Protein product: CASSLTDAGNHGYTF.

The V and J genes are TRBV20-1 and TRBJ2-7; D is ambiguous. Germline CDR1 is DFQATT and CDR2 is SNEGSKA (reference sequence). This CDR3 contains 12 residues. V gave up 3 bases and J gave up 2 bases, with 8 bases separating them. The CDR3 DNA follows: TGCAGTGCTAGTGCGCAACCCTACGAGCAGTACTTC. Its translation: CSASAQPYEQYF.

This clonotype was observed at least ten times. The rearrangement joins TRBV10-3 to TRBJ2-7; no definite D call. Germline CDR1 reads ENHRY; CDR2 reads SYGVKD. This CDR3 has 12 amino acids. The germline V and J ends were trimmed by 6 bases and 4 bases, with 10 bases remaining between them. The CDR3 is CAIRGLPYEQYF. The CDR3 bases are TGTGCCATCAGGGGGTTGCCATACGAGCAGTACTTC.

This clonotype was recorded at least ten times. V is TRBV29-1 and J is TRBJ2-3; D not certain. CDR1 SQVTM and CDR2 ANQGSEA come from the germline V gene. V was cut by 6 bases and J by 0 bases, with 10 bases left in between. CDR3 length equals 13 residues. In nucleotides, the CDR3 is TGCAGCGTCCCCTTCCCTAGCACAGATACGCAGTATTTT. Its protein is CSVPFPSTDTQYF.

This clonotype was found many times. Written as DNA, the CDR3 is TGTGCCAGCAGCCCCGGACAACTAGCGGGAGGGGCGGAGACCCAGTACTTC. Residues: CASSPGQLAGGAETQYF. J is TRBJ2-5 and V is TRBV9; 13 bases align to TRBD2. V gave up 4 bases and J gave up 5 bases; unmatched junction bases: 11. CDR1 and CDR2 from the germline V gene are SGDLS and YYNGEE. This CDR3 comprises 17 residues.

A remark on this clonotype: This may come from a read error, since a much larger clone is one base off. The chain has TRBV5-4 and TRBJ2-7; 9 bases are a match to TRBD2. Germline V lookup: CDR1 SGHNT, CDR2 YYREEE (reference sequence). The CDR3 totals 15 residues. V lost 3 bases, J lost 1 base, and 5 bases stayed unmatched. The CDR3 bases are TGTGCCAGCAGCTCAACTAGCGGGTGTTCCTACGAGCAGTACTTC. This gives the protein CASSSTSGCSYEQYF.

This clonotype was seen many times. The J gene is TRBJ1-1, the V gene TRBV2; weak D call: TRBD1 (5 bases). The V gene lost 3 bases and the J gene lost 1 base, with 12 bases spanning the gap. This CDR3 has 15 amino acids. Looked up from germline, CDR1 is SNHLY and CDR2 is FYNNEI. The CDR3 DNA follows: TGTGCCAGCAGTGAGCAGGGTCCGTCGAACACTGAAGCTTTCTTT. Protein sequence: CASSEQGPSNTEAFF.

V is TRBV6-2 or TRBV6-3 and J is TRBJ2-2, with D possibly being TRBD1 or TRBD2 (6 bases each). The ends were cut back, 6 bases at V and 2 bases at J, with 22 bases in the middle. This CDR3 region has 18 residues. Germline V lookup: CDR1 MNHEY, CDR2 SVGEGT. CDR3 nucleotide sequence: TGTGCCAGCAGGGGGGGCCTTACCCCCCCCTCCAACACCGGGGAGCTGTTTTTT. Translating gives CASRGGLTPPSNTGELFF.

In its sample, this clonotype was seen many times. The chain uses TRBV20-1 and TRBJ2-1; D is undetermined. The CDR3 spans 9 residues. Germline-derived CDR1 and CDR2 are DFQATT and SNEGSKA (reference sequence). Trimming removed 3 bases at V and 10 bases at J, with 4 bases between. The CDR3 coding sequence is TGCAGTGCTAGCCGGGAGCAGTTCTTC. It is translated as CSASREQFF.

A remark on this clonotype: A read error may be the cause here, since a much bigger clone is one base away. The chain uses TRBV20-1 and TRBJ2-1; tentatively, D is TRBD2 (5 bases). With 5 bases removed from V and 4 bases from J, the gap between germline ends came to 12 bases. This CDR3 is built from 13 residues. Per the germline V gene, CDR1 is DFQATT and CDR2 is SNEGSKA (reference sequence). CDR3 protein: CSADGLSYNEQFF. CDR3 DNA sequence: TGCAGTGCTGATGGACTCTCTTACAATGAGCAGTTCTTC.

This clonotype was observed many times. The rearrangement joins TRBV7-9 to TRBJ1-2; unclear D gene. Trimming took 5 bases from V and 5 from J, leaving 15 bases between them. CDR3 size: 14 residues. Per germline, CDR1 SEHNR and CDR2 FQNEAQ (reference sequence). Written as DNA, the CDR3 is TGTGCCAGCAGCGGTATGACTGCTTTGTATGGCTACACCTTC. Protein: CASSGMTALYGYTF.

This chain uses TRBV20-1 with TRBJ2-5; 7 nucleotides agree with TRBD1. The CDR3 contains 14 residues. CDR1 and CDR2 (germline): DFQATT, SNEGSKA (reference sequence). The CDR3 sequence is CTGTQGTAQETQYF. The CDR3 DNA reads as TGCACCGGGACCCAAGGGACAGCCCAAGAGACCCAGTACTTC.